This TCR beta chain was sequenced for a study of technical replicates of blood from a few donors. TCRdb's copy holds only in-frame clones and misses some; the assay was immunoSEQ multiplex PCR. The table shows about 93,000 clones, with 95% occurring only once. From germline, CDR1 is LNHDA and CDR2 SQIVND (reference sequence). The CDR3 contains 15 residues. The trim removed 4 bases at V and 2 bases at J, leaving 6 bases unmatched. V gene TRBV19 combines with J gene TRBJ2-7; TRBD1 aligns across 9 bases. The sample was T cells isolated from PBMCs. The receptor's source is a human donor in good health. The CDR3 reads CASSTWDRDTYEQYF. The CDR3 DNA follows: TGTGCCAGTAGTACTTGGGACAGGGACACCTACGAGCAGTACTTC.